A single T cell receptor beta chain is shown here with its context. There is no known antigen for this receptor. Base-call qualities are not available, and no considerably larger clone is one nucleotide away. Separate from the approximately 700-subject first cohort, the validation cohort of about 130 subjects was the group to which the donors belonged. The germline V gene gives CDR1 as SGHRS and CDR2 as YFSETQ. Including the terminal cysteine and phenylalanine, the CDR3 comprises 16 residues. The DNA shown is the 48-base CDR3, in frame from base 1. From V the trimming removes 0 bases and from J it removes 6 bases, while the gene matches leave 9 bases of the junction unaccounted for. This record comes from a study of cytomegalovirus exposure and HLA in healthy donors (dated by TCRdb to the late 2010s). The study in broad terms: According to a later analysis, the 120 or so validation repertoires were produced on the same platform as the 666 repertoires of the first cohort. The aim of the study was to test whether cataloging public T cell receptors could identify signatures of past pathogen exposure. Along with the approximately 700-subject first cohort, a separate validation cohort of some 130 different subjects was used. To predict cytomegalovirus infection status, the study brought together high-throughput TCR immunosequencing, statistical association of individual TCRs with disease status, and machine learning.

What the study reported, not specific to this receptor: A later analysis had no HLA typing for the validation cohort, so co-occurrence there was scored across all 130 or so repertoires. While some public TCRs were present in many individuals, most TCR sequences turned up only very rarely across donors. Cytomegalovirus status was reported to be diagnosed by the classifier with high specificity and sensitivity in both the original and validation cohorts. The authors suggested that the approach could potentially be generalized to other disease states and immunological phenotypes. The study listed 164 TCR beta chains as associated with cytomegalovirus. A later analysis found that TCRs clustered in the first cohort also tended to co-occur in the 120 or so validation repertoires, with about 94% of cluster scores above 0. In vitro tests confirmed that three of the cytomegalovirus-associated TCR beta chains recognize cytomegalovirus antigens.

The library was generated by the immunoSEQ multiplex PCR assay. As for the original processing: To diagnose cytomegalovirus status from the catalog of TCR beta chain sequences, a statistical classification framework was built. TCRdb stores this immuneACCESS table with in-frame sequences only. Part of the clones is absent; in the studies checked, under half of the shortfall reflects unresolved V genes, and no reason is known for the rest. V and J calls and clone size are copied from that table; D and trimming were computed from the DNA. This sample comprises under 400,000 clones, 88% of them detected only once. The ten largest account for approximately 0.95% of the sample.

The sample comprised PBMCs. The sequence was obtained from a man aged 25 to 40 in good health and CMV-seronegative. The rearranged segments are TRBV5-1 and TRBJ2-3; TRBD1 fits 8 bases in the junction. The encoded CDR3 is CASSLDSGGASDTQYF. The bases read TGCGCCAGCAGCTTGGATTCAGGGGGCGCTTCGGATACGCAGTATTTT.